These 24 T cell receptor beta chains came from one sample sequenced in a study of response to subunit inactivated influenza vaccine. Each CDR3 protein gets one entry after TCRdb re-called the RT-PCR reads with MiXCR. The data show about 610,000 distinct CDR3 sequences, around 15% seen once. The sample here was PBMCs from blood, taken approximately 12 days after vaccination. Every receptor here comes from a man aged 45 to 65 who received an inactivated influenza vaccine.

The chain links TRBV6-2 or TRBV6-3 to TRBJ2-1; D gene ambiguous. CDR3 length: 14 amino acids. V gave up 5 bases and J gave up 6 bases, with 14 bases separating them. CDR1 and CDR2 from the germline V gene are MNHEY and SVGEGT. The CDR3 spells CASSLTPRINEQFF. The CDR3 region has the DNA TGTGCCAGCAGTCTTACACCTCGGATCAATGAGCAGTTCTTC.

This clonotype has only a few counts. V gene TRBV28 combines with J gene TRBJ2-7, with D possibly TRBD2 on 5 matching bases. Germline CDR1 and CDR2: MDHEN and SYDVKM. V lost 6 bases and J lost 3, with 12 bases in between. This CDR3 comprises 13 residues. DNA of the CDR3: TGTGCCAGCAGCCGACTACCTTTCTACGAGCAGTACTTC. Protein sequence: CASSRLPFYEQYF. The full variable domain, in which reference TRBV28 and TRBJ2-7 provide the parts outside the CDR3, is DVKVTQSSRYLVKRTGEKVFLECVQDMDHENMFWYRQDPGLGLRLIYFSYDVKMKEKGDIPEGYSVSREKKERFSLILESASTNQTSMYLCASSRLPFYEQYFGPGTRLTVT.

The chain has TRBV6-5 and TRBJ2-2; 11 bases line up with TRBD1. V lost 0 bases and J lost 3; bases outside the gene matches: 6. The CDR3 extends over 18 amino acids. Germline CDR1 reads MNHEY; CDR2 reads SVGAGI. Written as DNA, the CDR3 is TGTGCCAGCAGTTACTCAAGGACAGGGGGCGCGGACACCGGGGAGCTGTTTTTT. This codes for CASSYSRTGGADTGELFF.

This clonotype was found a few times. The rearrangement joins TRBV6-1 to TRBJ2-1; unclear D gene. V was shortened by 4 bases and J by 8 bases, with 9 bases between the two germline ends. CDR1 and CDR2 (germline): MNHNS, SASEGT. The CDR3 loop spans 12 amino acids. The CDR3 DNA follows: TGTGCCAGCAGTGGGAACCACGATGAGCAGTTCTTC. Translated: CASSGNHDEQFF.

This clonotype came up a few times. J is TRBJ2-3 and V is TRBV20-1; TRBD1 matches 8 bases. The germline V gene has CDR1 DFQATT and CDR2 SNEGSKA (reference sequence). CDR3 length: 15 amino acids. V dropped 3 bases and J dropped 0; count of bases not matched to a gene: 5. CDR3 DNA sequence: TGCAGTGCTAGCCTGGACAGGGCTAGCACAGATACGCAGTATTTT. It codes for CSASLDRASTDTQYF.

The chain carries TRBV20-1 and TRBJ1-1; D is possibly TRBD1 (6 bases). The CDR3 has 16 residues. The germline gives CDR1 DFQATT, CDR2 SNEGSKA (reference sequence). V was shortened by 2 bases and J by 11 bases, with 27 bases between the two germline ends. The chain's CDR3 is CSARPLRGATFERAFF. The CDR3 DNA sequence: TGCAGTGCTAGACCCCTAAGGGGGGCGACCTTCGAGAGGGCTTTCTTT.

The V and J genes are TRBV6-2 or TRBV6-3 and TRBJ2-7, with 9 positions matching TRBD1. The J segment lost 0 bases and the V segment lost 8 bases, leaving 2 bases of the junction unmatched. The CDR3 runs 13 residues. The germline CDR1 and CDR2 sequences are MNHEY and SVGEGT. CDR3 loop: CASGQGFSYEQYF. In DNA form, the CDR3 reads TGTGCCAGCGGACAGGGGTTCTCCTACGAGCAGTACTTC.

This clonotype was detected ten times or more. J is TRBJ1-6 and V is TRBV7-9; the D is unclear. V was cut by 0 bases and J by 9 bases, with 9 bases left in between. Germline V gene sequence: CDR1 SEHNR, CDR2 FQNEAQ (reference sequence). The CDR3 has 14 amino acids. The CDR3 DNA follows: TGTGCCAGCAGCTTAGCCCAGGTGGCTTCACCCCTCCACTTT. This translates into CASSLAQVASPLHF.

The J gene is TRBJ2-1, the V gene TRBV19; a weak D match, TRBD2 (5 bases). The CDR3 runs to 13 residues. Trimming removed 5 bases from V and 9 bases from J, with 14 bases in between. Germline CDR1 reads LNHDA; CDR2 reads SQIVND (reference sequence). CDR3 DNA sequence: TGTGCCAGTAGTCGGACTTCGTCAAGTGAGCAGTTCTTC. This gives the protein CASSRTSSSEQFF.

V and J are TRBV11-2 and TRBJ1-2; D remains unclear. Trimming removed 5 bases at V and 2 bases at J, with 12 bases between. The CDR3 runs to 14 residues. CDR1 is SGHAT, CDR2 FQNNGV, per germline. Here the CDR3 reads CASSHFTRNYGYTF. Here the CDR3 DNA reads TGTGCCAGCAGCCATTTTACAAGGAACTATGGCTACACCTTC.

This clonotype was detected ten times or more. The V gene is TRBV29-1, the J gene TRBJ1-2; no clear D. Per the germline V gene, CDR1 is SQVTM and CDR2 is ANQGSEA. Trimming removed 3 bases from V and 2 bases from J, with 10 bases in between. The CDR3 is made up of 13 amino acids. CDR3 loop: CSVEGRPNYGYTF. In nucleotides, the CDR3 is TGCAGCGTTGAGGGCAGGCCCAACTATGGCTACACCTTC.

This clonotype was picked up many times. This sequence joins TRBV5-6 and TRBJ2-2, with D hard to call. The CDR3 has 14 residues. Per the germline V gene, CDR1 is SGHDT and CDR2 is YYEEEE. V lost 4 bases and J 3 bases, leaving 10 bases between the germline ends. The CDR3 spells CASSLDRYTGELFF. The CDR3 nucleotides read TGTGCCAGCAGCCTTGACCGTTACACCGGGGAGCTGTTTTTT.

The rearrangement uses TRBV18 and TRBJ2-7; TRBD1 aligns across 9 bases. Germline CDR1 and CDR2: KGHSH and LQKENI. This CDR3 has 15 amino acids. V was pared by 4 bases and J by 1 base, with 5 bases of the junction left unmatched. CDR3 region: CASSQTTGGSYEQYF. The CDR3 nucleotides read TGTGCCAGCTCACAAACGACAGGGGGATCCTACGAGCAGTACTTC.

The chain couples TRBV10-3 to TRBJ2-2, with D possibly being TRBD2 (6 bases). The germline gives CDR1 ENHRY, CDR2 SYGVKD. This CDR3 comprises 14 residues. Trimming took off 10 bases at V and 2 bases at J, with 14 bases between the two ends. CDR3: CATGVAGNTGELFF. CDR3 nucleotides: TGTGCCACGGGGGTGGCTGGTAACACCGGGGAGCTGTTTTTT.

This clonotype was detected a few times. V gene TRBV6-2 or TRBV6-3 combines with J gene TRBJ2-1; 10 nucleotides line up with TRBD2. In germline, CDR1 is MNHEY, CDR2 SVGEGT. The length of the CDR3 is 12 residues. Losses at the gene ends were 7 bases for V and 6 bases for J; bases not matched to a gene: 0. CDR3 in amino acids: CASTSGSNEQFF. CDR3 coding DNA: TGTGCCAGCACTAGCGGGAGCAATGAGCAGTTCTTC.

This clonotype was seen a handful of times. The CDR3 region is CASSFWPPYPPDTQYF. CDR3 sequence (DNA): TGCGCCAGCAGCTTTTGGCCACCATACCCCCCAGATACGCAGTATTTT. The chain joins TRBV5-1 to TRBJ2-3; D gene unclear. Trimming removed 2 bases at V and 4 bases at J, with 17 bases between. The CDR3 sequence is 16 residues long. Germline V gene data show CDR1 as SGHRS and CDR2 as YFSETQ. The full variable domain, rest sourced from reference TRBV5-1 and TRBJ2-3, is KAGVTQTPRYLIKTRGQQVTLSCSPISGHRSVSWYQQTPGQGLQFLFEYFSETQRNKGNFPGRFSGRQFSNSRSEMNVSTLELGDSALYLCASSFWPPYPPDTQYFGPGTRLTVL.

The V and J genes are TRBV28 and TRBJ1-4; possible D gene TRBD1, 6 bases. The ends were cut back, 4 bases at V and 1 base at J, with 13 bases in the middle. This CDR3 has 16 amino acids. Germline assignment: CDR1 MDHEN and CDR2 SYDVKM. CDR3 nucleotide sequence: TGTGCCAGCAGTTCCCCCAGGGGTGGAACTAATGAAAAACTGTTTTTT. Protein product: CASSSPRGGTNEKLFF. Drawing the rest from reference TRBV28 and TRBJ1-4, the complete variable domain is DVKVTQSSRYLVKRTGEKVFLECVQDMDHENMFWYRQDPGLGLRLIYFSYDVKMKEKGDIPEGYSVSREKKERFSLILESASTNQTSMYLCASSSPRGGTNEKLFFGSGTQLSVL.

The chain links TRBV7-9 to TRBJ2-4, with 7 nucleotides matching TRBD1. The germline CDR1 and CDR2 sequences are SEHNR and FQNEAQ (reference sequence). The J segment lost 8 bases and the V segment lost 5 bases, leaving 12 bases of the junction unmatched. The CDR3 sequence is 15 residues long. CDR3 bases: TGTGCCAGCAGCGGAGTCGTCAGGGGGAGACACATTCAGTACTTC. It codes for CASSGVVRGRHIQYF.

The chain uses TRBV7-2 and TRBJ2-7; TRBD1 is a possible D gene (6 bases). CDR1 and CDR2 from the germline V gene are SGHTA and FQGNSA. Deletions cut 1 base from V and 3 bases from J, with 10 bases between. The CDR3 consists of 14 residues. CDR3 nucleotide sequence: TGTGCCAGCAGCTTAGGGACAGACCTCTACGAGCAGTACTTC. Translating it yields CASSLGTDLYEQYF. Looking up the rest from reference TRBV7-2 and TRBJ2-7 gives the full variable domain: GAGVSQSPSNKVTEKGKDVELRCDPISGHTALYWYRQSLGQGLEFLIYFQGNSAPDKSGLPSDRFSAERTGGSVSTLTIQRTQQEDSAVYLCASSLGTDLYEQYFGPGTRLTVT.

This rearrangement joins TRBV7-6 to TRBJ2-6; TRBD2 is a possible D gene (6 bases). The CDR3 length is 18 residues. CDR1 is SGHVS and CDR2 is FNYEAQ in the germline V gene. Trimming took 5 bases from V and 0 from J, leaving 17 bases between them. CDR3 protein: CASSAGGDLLSGANVLTF. The CDR3, as DNA: TGTGCCAGCAGCGCAGGAGGGGACCTCCTCTCTGGGGCCAACGTCCTGACTTTC.

This clonotype was observed a handful of times. This chain joins TRBV20-1 and TRBJ2-5; 10 bases match TRBD1. The CDR3 extends over 14 amino acids. With 3 bases clipped from V and 5 bases from J, the junction kept 6 bases outside the gene matches. The germline CDR1 and CDR2 sequences are DFQATT and SNEGSKA (reference sequence). Here the CDR3 DNA reads TGCAGTGCTAGGGGGGACAGGGGAGCGGAGACCCAGTACTTC. It specifies CSARGDRGAETQYF.

This clonotype was observed a few times. The chain is built from TRBV5-1 and TRBJ2-2; a possible D gene is TRBD2 (7 bases). Germline loops: CDR1 SGHRS, CDR2 YFSETQ. V shed 3 bases and J shed 6 bases, with 15 bases lying between them. This CDR3 is 15 amino acids long. The CDR3 loop is CASSYRSGGPGELFF. The CDR3 DNA reads as TGCGCCAGCAGCTACCGTTCGGGGGGCCCCGGGGAGCTGTTTTTT.

This clonotype was seen only a few times. The chain has TRBV29-1 and TRBJ2-7; 9 nucleotides line up with TRBD1. The CDR3 consists of 13 residues. V lost 6 bases, J lost 4 bases, and 7 bases stayed unmatched. Germline V gene data show CDR1 as SQVTM and CDR2 as ANQGSEA. CDR3 nucleotide sequence: TGCAGCGTAGGGGACAGGGCGGCATACGAGCAGTACTTC. It yields the protein CSVGDRAAYEQYF.

This clonotype occurred a few times. The chain recombines TRBV4-2 with TRBJ2-7, with D uncertain. The germline gives CDR1 LGHNA, CDR2 YNFKEQ. The CDR3 extends over 14 amino acids. Trimming pared 2 bases from V and 0 bases from J, leaving 8 bases between. The CDR3 nucleotides are TGTGCCAGCAGCCAAAGAAAAGGCTCCTACGAGCAGTACTTC. This codes for CASSQRKGSYEQYF.